The rows below give T cell receptor beta chains drawn from one sample of a study of cytomegalovirus exposure and HLA in healthy donors. The repertoire was sequenced with immunoSEQ multiplex PCR; TCRdb's copy has only in-frame clones and lacks some. The table shows roughly 100,000 clones, with nearly 15% occurring only once. Material for sequencing was PBMCs. These receptors were taken from a female donor in good health and CMV-seronegative. The CDR3 runs from the conserved cysteine through the conserved F or W. D genes are given only for firm matches. Not all rows give a size; the values are once, few, many and, for expanded clones, a class.

J	V	length	size	D	CDR3	DNA
TRBJ2-3	TRBV19	15	-	TRBD2	CATKTSGVSTDTQYF	TGTGCCACTAAAACTAGCGGGGTCAGCACAGATACGCAGTATTTT
TRBJ1-2	TRBV2	12	few	-	CASSSDSYGYTF	TGTGCCAGCAGTAGTGACAGTTATGGCTACACCTTC
TRBJ2-7	TRBV28	14	few	-	CASNLSLLSYEQYF	TGTGCCAGCAATTTAAGCCTTCTGTCCTACGAGCAGTACTTC
TRBJ2-7	TRBV10-3	14	-	TRBD2	CAISEAGGPYEQYF	TGTGCCATCAGTGAAGCGGGGGGGCCCTACGAGCAGTACTTC
TRBJ1-5	TRBV9	18	few	TRBD1	CASRDSPPGQGSSQPQHF	TGTGCCAGCAGGGACTCTCCCCCCGGACAGGGGTCCAGTCAGCCCCAGCATTTT
TRBJ1-2	TRBV7-6	17	few	TRBD1	CASRRDPGQGDLYGYTF	TGTGCCAGCAGACGAGACCCGGGACAGGGGGATCTCTATGGCTACACCTTC
TRBJ1-3	TRBV5-4	15	-	-	CASSSGANSGNTIYF	TGTGCCAGCAGCTCAGGCGCGAACTCTGGAAACACCATATATTTT
TRBJ1-2	TRBV4-3	18	few	-	CASSQSWSGRGRDYGYTF	TGCGCCAGCAGCCAATCATGGTCGGGGAGGGGCCGTGACTATGGCTACACCTTC
TRBJ2-3	TRBV4-3	20	-	-	CASSQDPSPARRDWADTQYF	TGCGCCAGCAGCCAAGATCCTTCACCGGCCCGGCGGGATTGGGCAGATACGCAGTATTTT
TRBJ2-7	TRBV25-1	13	few	-	CASRDYDSYEQYF	TGTGCCAGCAGGGACTACGATTCGTACGAGCAGTACTTC
TRBJ2-1	TRBV30	14	few	-	CAWTAGQTYNEQFF	TGTGCCTGGACTGCGGGACAGACCTACAATGAGCAGTTCTTC
TRBJ1-2	TRBV4-3	16	-	TRBD1	CASSQTRTGANYGYTF	TGCGCCAGCAGCCAAACCAGGACAGGGGCTAACTATGGCTACACCTTC
TRBJ2-3	TRBV28	15	few	-	CASSLPSRGTDTQYF	TGTGCCAGCAGTTTACCTAGCCGGGGCACAGATACGCAGTATTTT
TRBJ2-1	TRBV5-1	15	few	TRBD1	CASSADRTSYNEQFF	TGCGCCAGCAGCGCGGACAGGACCTCCTACAATGAGCAGTTCTTC
TRBJ1-2	TRBV30	15	few	TRBD1	CAWSLTGTGGRGYTF	TGTGCCTGGAGCTTGACCGGGACAGGGGGACGTGGCTACACCTTC
TRBJ2-2	TRBV5-1	15	few	TRBD1	CASSFAGGNTGELFF	TGCGCCAGCAGCTTCGCAGGGGGCAACACCGGGGAGCTGTTTTTT
TRBJ2-2	TRBV28	13	-	-	CASLTVNTGELFF	TGTGCCAGCTTGACAGTGAACACCGGGGAGCTGTTTTTT
TRBJ1-5	TRBV11-2	15	few	-	CASSRGLYSNQPQHF	TGTGCCAGCAGCCGGGGTTTGTATAGCAATCAGCCCCAGCATTTT
TRBJ2-1	TRBV19	16	few	TRBD2	CASSMKLAGVHNEQFF	TGTGCCAGTAGTATGAAACTAGCGGGAGTCCACAATGAGCAGTTCTTC
TRBJ2-5	TRBV7-2	13	few	-	CASSLGEYETQYF	TGTGCCAGCAGCTTAGGAGAGTATGAGACCCAGTACTTC
TRBJ2-1	TRBV7-9	12	few	-	CASSPRRGEQFF	TGTGCCAGCAGTCCGCGCCGGGGAGAGCAGTTCTTC
TRBJ2-5	TRBV19	14	few	TRBD2	CASSALAGIETQYF	TGTGCCAGTAGTGCACTAGCGGGGATAGAGACCCAGTACTTC
TRBJ2-3	TRBV6-5	16	-	-	CASSYSLTGRTDTQYF	TGTGCCAGCAGTTACTCGTTGACAGGGAGGACAGATACGCAGTATTTT
TRBJ2-3	TRBV29-1	15	-	-	CSVEGVQGWTDTQYF	TGCAGCGTTGAGGGGGTACAGGGTTGGACAGATACGCAGTATTTT
TRBJ1-6	TRBV5-4	17	-	-	CASSPKVETVRSKPLHF	TGTGCCAGCAGCCCGAAGGTGGAGACAGTAAGGTCGAAACCCCTCCACTTT
TRBJ1-4	TRBV5-1	15	once	-	CASSRGEATNEKLFF	TGCGCCAGCAGCCGGGGGGAGGCAACTAATGAAAAACTGTTTTTT
TRBJ2-3	TRBV4-1	15	few	-	CASSQVRGFTDTQYF	TGCGCCAGCAGCCAAGTGCGGGGTTTCACAGATACGCAGTATTTT
TRBJ2-2	TRBV7-9	15	-	TRBD2	CASSVGLAGTGELFF	TGTGCCAGCAGTGTTGGACTAGCGGGAACCGGGGAGCTGTTTTTT
TRBJ2-5	TRBV19	14	few	TRBD1	CASSMGTGSETQYF	TGTGCCAGTAGTATGGGGACAGGGAGCGAGACCCAGTACTTC
TRBJ2-7	TRBV2	13	-	TRBD1	CASSEADRESKYF	TGTGCCAGCAGTGAAGCTGACAGGGAGAGTAAGTACTTC
TRBJ1-5	TRBV19	16	few	-	CASSRDRPYSNQPQHF	TGTGCCAGTAGTAGAGACAGGCCTTATAGCAATCAGCCCCAGCATTTT
TRBJ2-1	TRBV29-1	13	-	TRBD2	CSVVFRGGALEFF	TGCAGCGTTGTTTTTCGGGGAGGGGCGTTGGAGTTCTTC
TRBJ2-5	TRBV6-6	15	few	TRBD2	CASRTGRGAQETQYF	TGTGCCAGCAGAACGGGGCGGGGGGCCCAAGAGACCCAGTACTTC
TRBJ2-5	TRBV11-2	13	few	TRBD1	CASTPTGGDTQYF	TGTGCCAGCACCCCGACAGGGGGGGACACCCAGTACTTC
TRBJ2-7	TRBV6-5	13	few	TRBD2	CASQTSGSYEQYF	TGTGCCAGCCAGACTAGCGGGAGCTACGAGCAGTACTTC
TRBJ2-5	TRBV9	16	-	TRBD1	CASSAGQGVRQETQYF	TGTGCCAGCAGCGCCGGACAGGGAGTGAGACAAGAGACCCAGTACTTC
TRBJ2-5	TRBV18	16	-	TRBD1	CASSPRTGGNLETQYF	TGTGCCAGCTCGCCACGGACAGGGGGAAATCTTGAGACCCAGTACTTC
TRBJ2-5	TRBV6-6	15	few	-	CASSLGYLQEETQYF	TGTGCCAGCAGTCTCGGGTACTTACAGGAAGAGACCCAGTACTTC
TRBJ2-3	TRBV29-1	14	few	TRBD2	CSVGTSGGWDTQYF	TGCAGCGTTGGGACTAGCGGGGGTTGGGATACGCAGTATTTT
TRBJ2-1	TRBV7-2	14	-	-	CASSLVASNNEQFF	TGTGCCAGCAGCTTAGTGGCTAGCAACAATGAGCAGTTCTTC
TRBJ2-5	TRBV29-1	13	-	-	CSVGLKLQETQYF	TGCAGCGTTGGACTGAAACTTCAAGAGACCCAGTACTTC
TRBJ1-6	TRBV5-6	15	-	-	CASSFLQGYNSPLHF	TGTGCCAGCAGCTTCTTACAGGGTTATAATTCACCCCTCCACTTT
TRBJ2-5	TRBV27	13	-	-	CASSFSGAETQYF	TGTGCCAGCAGCTTCTCAGGTGCCGAGACCCAGTACTTC
TRBJ2-7	TRBV4-3	15	few	-	CASSQGTGKSYEQYF	TGCGCCAGCAGCCAAGGAACGGGAAAATCCTACGAGCAGTACTTC
TRBJ1-1	TRBV7-6	18	-	-	CASSLGVVGVYRNTEAFF	TGTGCCAGCAGCTTAGGGGTGGTCGGGGTATACCGGAACACTGAAGCTTTCTTT
TRBJ1-5	TRBV21-1	20	-	-	CASRANGDTGRRYSNQPQHF	TGTGCCAGCAGGGCCAATGGGGACACGGGGCGACGGTATAGCAATCAGCCCCAGCATTTT
TRBJ2-1	TRBV5-1	15	-	TRBD2	CASSSSGGPGNEQFF	TGCGCCAGCAGCAGTAGCGGGGGGCCCGGCAATGAGCAGTTCTTC
TRBJ2-7	TRBV7-2	14	few	TRBD2	CASSLGGTSYEQYF	TGTGCCAGCAGCTTAGGAGGGACTAGCTACGAGCAGTACTTC
TRBJ2-1	TRBV5-4	15	-	TRBD2	CASSSTSGRANEQFF	TGTGCCAGCAGTTCTACTAGCGGCCGTGCGAATGAGCAGTTCTTC
TRBJ2-7	TRBV29-1	13	few	-	CSAYESGGYEQYF	TGCAGCGCCTACGAATCGGGCGGGTACGAGCAGTACTTC